This entry is about one TCR beta chain. Its antigen is as yet unknown. Cultured CD4+ T cells had their DNA profiled by the Oncomine TCR Beta short-read assay. MiXCR was run by TCRdb on the PCR reads, yielding one entry per CDR3 protein. The sample has fewer than 15,000 distinct CDR3 sequences, 25% to 35% seen once; the top ten hold under 20%. The sample is drawn from a study of vaccination and CD4 T cells after COVID-19. Treatment given: roughly nine-day PBMC culture with coronavirus spike peptide pools or control peptides (ViraFEST assay). ViraFEST expanded antigen-specific T cells with peptide pools, then sequenced TCRs. Wells contained two million PBMCs each, and these were cultured with about 10 IU/ml IL-2 and roughly 9.6 ug/ml peptide pools. V shed 4 bases and J 8 bases; nucleotides not matched to a gene: 12. CDR3 size: 15 residues. Germline CDR1 reads SGDLS; CDR2 reads YYNGEE.

The sequenced material came from cultured CD4+ T cells from blood. The origin of this receptor is a human donor with COVID-19. The rearrangement uses TRBV9 and TRBJ2-1, with 7 bases identical to TRBD2. The chain's CDR3 is CASSTLAVASYEQFF. The CDR3 DNA reads TGTGCCAGCAGCACTCTAGCGGTTGCTTCGTATGAGCAGTTCTTC.